These 32 T cell receptor beta chains were all obtained from the same sample, sequenced in a study of cytomegalovirus exposure and HLA in healthy donors. Clones were sequenced by immunoSEQ multiplex PCR, and TCRdb holds only the in-frame ones, with some missing. The repertoire holds under 150,000 clones, with approximately 90% as singletons. Specimen: PBMCs. The receptors come from a man younger than 35 in good health and CMV-seronegative.

The chain carries TRBV25-1 and TRBJ2-5; 10 bases align to TRBD2. Germline CDR1 reads MGHDK; CDR2 reads SYGVNS. With V trimmed by 3 bases and J by 3 bases, 10 bases remained unmatched. The CDR3 sequence is 17 residues long. CDR3 bases: TGTGCCAGCAGTGAGTACACTTCCGGGACTAGCGAAGAGACCCAGTACTTC. Translated, it gives CASSEYTSGTSEETQYF.

V gene TRBV18 combines with J gene TRBJ1-2; 9 nucleotides align to TRBD1. This CDR3 comprises 13 residues. The trim removed 5 bases at V and 4 bases at J, leaving 2 bases unmatched. Germline values: CDR1 KGHSH, CDR2 LQKENI. The CDR3, as DNA: TGTGCCAGCTCAATGGACAGGGGCTATGGCTACACCTTC. The encoded protein is CASSMDRGYGYTF.

The chain employs TRBV5-5 and TRBJ1-2, with 10 bases matching TRBD1. J lost 4 bases, V lost 2 bases, and 8 bases had no gene match. CDR3 length: 16 residues. The V gene's germline CDR1 is SGHKS and CDR2 YYEKEE (reference sequence). CDR3 DNA: TGTGCCAGCAGCTTAGGAGGACAGGGGGAAGCCTATGGCTACACCTTC. The encoded protein is CASSLGGQGEAYGYTF.

The rearrangement joins TRBV28 to TRBJ1-2; D is uncertain. The CDR3 has 13 residues. The V end lost 7 bases, the J end lost 7 bases, and 16 bases lay between the germline ends. Germline CDR1 is MDHEN and CDR2 is SYDVKM. DNA of the CDR3: TGTGCCAGCATTCCGGGAGTCGAGGCTGGCTACACCTTC. This encodes CASIPGVEAGYTF.

V usage is TRBV4-2 and J usage is TRBJ2-2; 11 nucleotides match TRBD2. CDR3 length: 17 residues. Trimming removed 1 base from V and 0 bases from J; junction bases left unmatched: 1. Germline-derived CDR1 and CDR2 are LGHNA and YNFKEQ. The CDR3 DNA reads TGTGCCAGCAGCCAAGGGACTAGCGGGTCGAACACCGGGGAGCTGTTTTTT. Encoded protein: CASSQGTSGSNTGELFF.

The chain combines TRBV9 with TRBJ2-3; 10 bases agree with TRBD1. The CDR3 has 16 residues. V lost 4 bases, J lost 2 bases, and 7 bases stayed unmatched. Germline CDR1 SGDLS, CDR2 YYNGEE. CDR3 nucleotides: TGTGCCAGCAGCTTTGCGACAGGGGGCTTCACAGATACGCAGTATTTT. It is translated as CASSFATGGFTDTQYF.

The chain carries TRBV15 and TRBJ1-3; 8 nucleotides match TRBD1. The CDR3 is made up of 20 amino acids. Germline V lookup: CDR1 LNHNV, CDR2 YYDKDF (reference sequence). The ends lost 1 base at V and 2 bases at J; junction bases unmatched: 16. The CDR3 nucleotides are TGTGCCACCAGCAGAGGTGTCGACGGCAGGGGGCGTGAAGCTGGAAACACCATATATTTT. This translates into CATSRGVDGRGREAGNTIYF.

A single count supports this clone. The rearrangement uses TRBV6-1 and TRBJ2-7, with TRBD2 as a possible D gene (5 bases). Trimming cost V 0 bases and J 0 bases, with 12 bases left between them. CDR3 size: 16 residues. CDR1 MNHNS and CDR2 SASEGT come from the germline V gene. The CDR3 DNA follows: TGTGCCAGCAGTGAAGCGCCTAGCCCTTACTCCTACGAGCAGTACGTC. It codes for CASSEAPSPYSYEQYV.

CDR3 coding DNA: TGTGCCAGCAGCCCGCCGGACAGGTCGGTAAATGAGCAGTTCTTC. Translating it yields CASSPPDRSVNEQFF. This sequence joins TRBV7-9 and TRBJ2-1; 7 nucleotides line up with TRBD1. The CDR3 covers 15 residues. After removal of 5 bases from V and 7 bases from J, the junction contained 11 bases not matched to a gene. From germline, CDR1 is SEHNR and CDR2 FQNEAQ (reference sequence).

The chain has TRBV11-2 and TRBJ2-2; weak D call: TRBD1 (7 bases). In germline, CDR1 is SGHAT, CDR2 FQNNGV. The CDR3 extends over 17 amino acids. Trimming stripped 3 bases from V and 3 bases from J, with 17 bases between. The CDR3 reads CASSFEGGQPYTGELFF. The CDR3 DNA reads TGTGCCAGCAGCTTTGAGGGGGGACAGCCTTACACCGGGGAGCTGTTTTTT.

CDR3 sequence: CASSPSKTGEGNTIYF. CDR3 nucleotide sequence: TGTGCCAGCAGCCCATCAAAGACAGGGGAAGGAAACACCATATATTTT. This chain uses TRBV9 with TRBJ1-3; 8 bases are shared with TRBD1. V dropped 4 bases and J dropped 4; count of bases not matched to a gene: 10. CDR1 is SGDLS, CDR2 YYNGEE, per germline. This CDR3 is 16 amino acids long. The complete variable domain, with remaining parts taken from reference TRBV9 and TRBJ1-3, reads DSGVTQTPKHLITATGQRVTLRCSPRSGDLSVYWYQQSLDQGLQFLIQYYNGEERAKGNILERFSAQQFPDLHSELNLSSLELGDSALYFCASSPSKTGEGNTIYFGEGSWLTVV.

This clone has only one observation. V gene TRBV19 combines with J gene TRBJ2-3, with 8 bases matching TRBD1. J lost 6 bases, V lost 0 bases, and 11 bases had no gene match. There are 17 residues in the CDR3. The germline V gene encodes CDR1 LNHDA and CDR2 SQIVND (reference sequence). In DNA, the CDR3 is TGTGCCAGTAGTATAGATGAAGGCGCCAGGGGGCGGGATACGCAGTATTTT. The encoded protein is CASSIDEGARGRDTQYF. The variable domain in full, with the rest retrieved from reference TRBV19 and TRBJ2-3, is DGGITQSPKYLFRKEGQNVTLSCEQNLNHDAMYWYRQDPGQGLRLIYYSQIVNDFQKGDIAEGYSVSREKKESFPLTVTSAQKNPTAFYLCASSIDEGARGRDTQYFGPGTRLTVL.

The J gene is TRBJ2-1, the V gene TRBV6-4, with 9 bases aligning to TRBD1. CDR1 and CDR2 (germline): MRHNA, SNTAGT. Trimming cost V 6 bases and J 8 bases; bases outside gene matches: 8. The CDR3 runs 14 residues. As DNA, the CDR3 is TGTGCCAGCAGACCCGGGACAGGGACTTATGAGCAGTTCTTC. This codes for CASRPGTGTYEQFF.

This chain joins TRBV5-6 and TRBJ1-5; D perhaps matches TRBD1 (5 bases). The CDR3 spans 17 residues. V gave up 1 base and J gave up 0 bases, with 14 bases separating them. CDR1 and CDR2 (germline): SGHDT, YYEEEE. The chain's CDR3 is CASSLREGAYSNQPQHF. The CDR3 region has the DNA TGTGCCAGCAGCTTGCGCGAAGGGGCCTATAGCAATCAGCCCCAGCATTTT.

V usage is TRBV5-1 and J usage is TRBJ1-6; TRBD1 matches at 12 bases. The V and J ends lost 3 bases and 5 bases, in that order; junction bases with no gene match: 3. Germline CDR1 reads SGHRS; CDR2 reads YFSETQ. The CDR3 totals 16 residues. CDR3: CASSSGTGGHNSPLHF. DNA of the CDR3: TGCGCCAGCAGCTCCGGGACAGGGGGCCATAATTCACCCCTCCACTTT.

V usage is TRBV7-9 and J usage is TRBJ1-2, with TRBD1 matching over 7 bases. Germline lookup yields CDR1 SEHNR and CDR2 FQNEAQ (reference sequence). The CDR3 extends over 14 amino acids. The ends lost 7 bases at V and 1 base at J; junction bases unmatched: 6. The DNA of the CDR3 is TGTGCCAGCAACCCGGGACAGTTTAACTATGGCTACACCTTC. It encodes CASNPGQFNYGYTF.

The chain recombines TRBV7-9 with TRBJ2-1, with D tentatively TRBD2 (6 bases). CDR1 is SEHNR and CDR2 is FQNEAQ in the germline V gene (reference sequence). CDR3 length equals 15 residues. V was pared by 1 base and J by 1 base, with 8 bases between. The CDR3 region is CASSLVGSSYNEQFF. The CDR3 DNA reads as TGTGCCAGCAGCTTAGTCGGGAGTTCCTACAATGAGCAGTTCTTC.

The chain recombines TRBV19 with TRBJ2-1; a possible D gene is TRBD2 (6 bases). CDR1 and CDR2 (germline): LNHDA, SQIVND (reference sequence). Between the trimmed V and J ends, which lost 6 bases and 6 bases, there was a span of 9 bases. There are 12 residues in the CDR3. The CDR3 spells CASSLSGNEQFF. The CDR3 nucleotides read TGTGCCAGTAGCCTTAGCGGCAATGAGCAGTTCTTC.

The rearrangement links TRBV5-6 to TRBJ2-3, with 11 bases that match TRBD1. The CDR3 contains 14 residues. Germline V lookup: CDR1 SGHDT, CDR2 YYEEEE. The V segment lost 5 bases and the J segment 4 bases; nucleotides outside the gene matches: 3. CDR3 nucleotides: TGTGCCAGCAGACCGGACAGGGGGCCAGATACGCAGTATTTT. It yields the protein CASRPDRGPDTQYF.

The chain employs TRBV18 and TRBJ1-1; D gene ambiguous. The germline V gene has CDR1 KGHSH and CDR2 LQKENI. Trimming took 2 bases from V and 1 from J, leaving 11 bases between them. The CDR3 contains 15 residues. The CDR3 nucleotides are TGTGCCAGCTCACCATCTGGGCAGACGAACACTGAAGCTTTCTTT. It is translated as CASSPSGQTNTEAFF.

The chain recombines TRBV6-5 with TRBJ1-6; TRBD1 matches 9 bases. Trimming at V came to 8 bases and at J to 10 bases, leaving 12 bases not matched to a gene. This CDR3 spans 15 amino acids. CDR1 is MNHEY and CDR2 is SVGAGI in the germline V gene. CDR3 amino acids: CASSWTTGGHSPLHF. The CDR3 DNA sequence: TGTGCCAGCTCTTGGACGACAGGGGGACACTCACCCCTCCACTTT.

This chain uses TRBV7-6 with TRBJ2-2; 10 bases map to TRBD2. This CDR3 comprises 17 residues. Trimming cost V 2 bases and J 1 base; bases outside gene matches: 4. Germline V gene lookup returns CDR1 SGHVS and CDR2 FNYEAQ. The CDR3 coding sequence is TGTGCCAGCAGCTTATCACTAGCGGGGAAGAACACCGGGGAGCTGTTTTTT. Amino acid sequence: CASSLSLAGKNTGELFF.

This chain joins TRBV4-3 and TRBJ2-1; 9 bases agree with TRBD2. The V segment lost 1 base and the J segment 0 bases; nucleotides outside the gene matches: 13. Germline V lookup: CDR1 LGHNA, CDR2 YSLEER. The CDR3 extends over 20 amino acids. CDR3 amino acids: CASSQASGCCGRASYNEQFF. Written as DNA, the CDR3 is TGCGCCAGCAGCCAAGCTAGTGGTTGTTGCGGGAGGGCCTCCTACAATGAGCAGTTCTTC.

J is TRBJ1-2 and V is TRBV27, with TRBD1 matching 9 bases. This CDR3 is built from 15 residues. Losses at the gene ends were 6 bases for V and 8 bases for J; bases not matched to a gene: 13. Looked up from germline, CDR1 is MNHEY and CDR2 is SMNVEV (reference sequence). CDR3 sequence (DNA): TGTGCCAGCAGGAAAACAGGACAGGGGTTACGCGGCTACACCTTC. It codes for CASRKTGQGLRGYTF.

This clone was seen only once. The genes are TRBV18 and TRBJ1-5; 7 nucleotides line up with TRBD1. CDR1 is KGHSH, CDR2 LQKENI, per germline. The CDR3 is 16 amino acids. V gave up 4 bases and J gave up 11 bases; unmatched junction bases: 17. The CDR3 coding sequence is TGTGCCAGCTCACGGGACAGCGCATTATCTGTTGCGTCCCAGCATTTT. Translated, it gives CASSRDSALSVASQHF.

This clone has only one observation. The gene calls are TRBV5-1 and TRBJ2-3; D call uncertain. This CDR3 region has 14 residues. Germline loops: CDR1 SGHRS, CDR2 YFSETQ. Between the trimmed V and J ends, which lost 0 bases and 6 bases, there was a span of 11 bases. CDR3 amino acids: CASSLASPADTQYF. The DNA for the CDR3 is TGCGCCAGCAGCTTGGCCTCCCCAGCGGATACGCAGTATTTT.

V and J are TRBV7-2 and TRBJ2-7; D is possibly TRBD2 (6 bases). This CDR3 has 14 amino acids. V lost 2 bases and J lost 2, with 10 bases in between. Germline assignment: CDR1 SGHTA and CDR2 FQGNSA. This CDR3 is CASSLTGAAYEQYV. CDR3 DNA: TGTGCCAGCAGCTTAACGGGAGCAGCCTACGAGCAGTACGTC.

This clone was detected only once. V usage is TRBV2 and J usage is TRBJ2-3; 11 bases align to TRBD2. The CDR3 consists of 13 residues. V trimming: 8 bases; J trimming: 7 bases; junction bases outside the gene matches: 5. Germline loops: CDR1 SNHLY, CDR2 FYNNEI. The CDR3 spells CASHSGGVNTQYF. The CDR3, as DNA: TGTGCCAGCCATAGCGGGGGGGTGAATACGCAGTATTTT.

The chain uses TRBV30 and TRBJ2-7; 7 bases fit TRBD2. Germline CDR1 reads GTSNPN; CDR2 reads SVGIG (reference sequence). V shed 4 bases and J 6 bases; nucleotides not matched to a gene: 6. This CDR3 region has 12 residues. This chain's CDR3 is CAWKLGGSEQYV. The CDR3 nucleotides are TGTGCCTGGAAATTGGGAGGGAGCGAGCAGTACGTC.

The chain uses TRBV9 and TRBJ2-5; 9 bases are shared with TRBD2. This CDR3 has 15 residues. Germline V gene data show CDR1 as SGDLS and CDR2 as YYNGEE. V lost 0 bases to trimming and J lost 5 bases; unmatched junction nucleotides: 5. CDR3 bases: TGTGCCAGCAGCGTAGCTAGCGGGGAGGGGGAGACCCAGTACTTC. Its translation: CASSVASGEGETQYF. The entire variable domain, with the rest obtained from reference TRBV9 and TRBJ2-5, is as follows: DSGVTQTPKHLITATGQRVTLRCSPRSGDLSVYWYQQSLDQGLQFLIQYYNGEERAKGNILERFSAQQFPDLHSELNLSSLELGDSALYFCASSVASGEGETQYFGPGTRLLVL.

The chain is built from TRBV9 and TRBJ1-1; no firm D call. This CDR3 is built from 15 residues. The germline gives CDR1 SGDLS, CDR2 YYNGEE. The V end was cut by 2 bases, the J end by 4 bases, with 15 bases between. CDR3 DNA: TGTGCCAGCAGCGTTTTGATTGCATCAGGCACTGAAGCTTTCTTT. Its protein is CASSVLIASGTEAFF.

The chain links TRBV18 to TRBJ1-4, with 8 bases lining up with TRBD1. This CDR3 contains 14 residues. The V segment lost 3 bases and the J segment 5 bases; nucleotides outside the gene matches: 2. Germline V gene sequence: CDR1 KGHSH, CDR2 LQKENI. Here the CDR3 reads CASSPGQANEKLFF. The CDR3, as DNA: TGTGCCAGCTCACCGGGACAGGCCAATGAAAAACTGTTTTTT. The full variable domain, rest sourced from reference TRBV18 and TRBJ1-4, is NAGVMQNPRHLVRRRGQEARLRCSPMKGHSHVYWYRQLPEEGLKFMVYLQKENIIDESGMPKERFSAEFPKEGPSILRIQQVVRGDSAAYFCASSPGQANEKLFFGSGTQLSVL.